A selection of T cell receptor beta chains follows, all from one sample in a study of long-term antiretroviral therapy in people with HIV. The data were produced by immunoSEQ multiplex PCR, yet TCRdb's version contains in-frame clones alone and is incomplete. The repertoire includes about 25,000 clones, 81% of them detected once, and approximately 5.5% sits in the top ten. The material sequenced was unsorted PBMCs, taken 4.4 years after starting antiretroviral therapy. These TCRs come from a man aged 25 to 45 with HIV. Each CDR3 is given with its conserved first and last residue. Fields, in order: D gene, V gene, clone size, J gene, CDR3 DNA, CDR3 protein. The D gene is left open where the match is weak. Clone size is stated in some rows and not others, as once, few, many or a class when expanded.

NA,TRBV4-3,NA,TRBJ1-1,TGCGCCAGCAGCCAAGCCGGGAACACTGAAGCTTTCTTT,CASSQAGNTEAFF
TRBD2,TRBV4-3,NA,TRBJ2-7,TGCGCCAGCAGCCAAGATCGGTTTGTCACTAGCGGGGCCTACGAGCAGTACTTC,CASSQDRFVTSGAYEQYF
TRBD2,TRBV28,NA,TRBJ2-7,TGTGCCAGCAGTTTCGGGGGGGACGGAGCCTACGAGCAGTACTTC,CASSFGGDGAYEQYF
NA,TRBV9,NA,TRBJ1-2,TGTGCCAGCAGCGGCATTGGCTACACCTTC,CASSGIGYTF
TRBD1,TRBV19,NA,TRBJ1-1,TGTGCCAGTAGTATTAGACAGGGAATCACTGAAGCTTTCTTT,CASSIRQGITEAFF
NA,TRBV5-4,NA,TRBJ1-1,TGTGCCAGCAGCCCGACCGCGAACACTGAAGCTTTCTTT,CASSPTANTEAFF
TRBD2,TRBV7-7,NA,TRBJ2-1,TGTGCTAGCAGCTTAGCCCTAGCGGGAGCACCCTACAATGAGCAGTTCTTC,CASSLALAGAPYNEQFF
TRBD1,TRBV6-5,NA,TRBJ1-5,TGTGCCAGCAGTCACAACAGGGGGCAAAGTCCCCAGCATTTT,CASSHNRGQSPQHF
NA,TRBV6-1,NA,TRBJ2-7,TGTGCCAGCAGTGAAGCGAGGGGGGTCTCCTACGAGCAGTACTTC,CASSEARGVSYEQYF
TRBD1,TRBV18,NA,TRBJ2-4,TGTGCCAGCTCACCACCCGGGACAGGAACTTTTTTGGCCAAAAACATTCAGTACTTC,CASSPPGTGTFLAKNIQYF
NA,TRBV7-2,NA,TRBJ1-4,TGTGCCAGCAGCTTAGAGGCACGAGGAAAACTGTTTTTT,CASSLEARGKLFF
NA,TRBV7-9,NA,TRBJ1-1,TGTGCCAGCAGCTTAGAGCAAATAGGCGTTGGCACTGAAGCTTTCTTT,CASSLEQIGVGTEAFF
NA,TRBV6-6,NA,TRBJ2-7,TGTGCCAGCAGTATCCGGGCCGACTACGAGCAGTACTTC,CASSIRADYEQYF
TRBD2,TRBV11-2,NA,TRBJ2-7,TGTGCCACCCTTACCATCGGACTAGCGGGAACCGTTACCTACGAGCAGTACTTC,CATLTIGLAGTVTYEQYF
NA,TRBV7-6,NA,TRBJ2-2,TGTGCCAGCAGCCGAGCCGGGGAAGGCGGGGAGCTGTTTTTT,CASSRAGEGGELFF
TRBD1,TRBV13,NA,TRBJ2-5,TGTGCCAGCAGCCTAGACAGGGGGCGAGAGACCCAGTACTTC,CASSLDRGRETQYF
TRBD2,TRBV29-1,NA,TRBJ2-7,TGCAGCGTTGGGGAGCGGGACGGCTCCTACGAGCAGTACTTC,CSVGERDGSYEQYF
NA,TRBV4-3,NA,TRBJ2-1,TGCGCCAGCAGCCAAGATAGGGGGGAGGGGAATGAGCAGTTCTTC,CASSQDRGEGNEQFF
NA,TRBV4-3,NA,TRBJ2-7,TGCGCCAGCAGCCCAACGGACGGACCCTCCTACGAGCAGTACTTC,CASSPTDGPSYEQYF
NA,TRBV4-1,few,TRBJ1-5,TGCGCCAGCAGCCAGGCAGTGGCAGCGGGTCAGCCCCAGCATTTT,CASSQAVAAGQPQHF
NA,TRBV9,NA,TRBJ1-5,TGTGCCAGCACTATCGCTTCCAATCAGCCCCAGCATTTT,CASTIASNQPQHF
NA,TRBV9,NA,TRBJ2-3,TGTGCCAGCAGCGTAGGAGTGGGGGGCCCCACAGATACGCAGTATTTT,CASSVGVGGPTDTQYF
NA,TRBV29-1,NA,TRBJ1-2,TGCAGCGTTGTGCCGACTCCGCCCGGCAATGGCTACACCTTC,CSVVPTPPGNGYTF